This T cell receptor (beta chain) was retrieved from a study of cytomegalovirus exposure and HLA in healthy donors. General study findings and limits: In the roughly 120 validation repertoires, a later analysis found that first-cohort TCR clusters tended to co-occur. CMV antigen specificity of a few CMV-associated chains was confirmed in vitro. Cytomegalovirus-associated TCR beta chains were listed, numbering under 200. A classifier reportedly called cytomegalovirus status with high sensitivity and specificity.

From germline, CDR1 is MNHEY and CDR2 SVGAGI. The V end was cut by 2 bases, the J end by 0 bases, with 14 bases between. The CDR3 contains 16 residues. Generated by immunoSEQ multiplex PCR, the TCRdb table keeps only in-frame clones and is missing some. The sample lists tens of thousands of clones; almost 97% were seen once. In regard to this clone: Its target is not known.

Sample: PBMCs. The chain combines TRBV6-5 with TRBJ2-7; TRBD2 is a possible D gene (5 bases). This TCR was sampled from a woman aged 18-29 years in good health and CMV-seronegative. CDR3 coding DNA: TGTGCCAGCAGTTACACTGAGGGTAAGGGCTCCTACGAGCAGTACTTC. Encoded protein: CASSYTEGKGSYEQYF.